These T cell receptor beta chains were read from a single sample in a study of T cell responses to AZD1222 COVID-19 vaccine. Clones were read by immunoSEQ multiplex PCR, and TCRdb kept only the in-frame ones, dropping some. The sample includes about 150,000 clones, about 85% of them seen just once. Here the sequenced sample was peripheral blood, taken on day 0 of AZD1222 vaccination. These receptors all stem from an adult in good health. CDR3s include the opening cysteine and the closing phenylalanine or tryptophan. Fields, in order: D gene, J gene, V gene, clone size, CDR3 protein, CDR3 DNA. The D gene is left open where the match is weak. Size values are once, few and many counts, or a class for expanded clones, and some rows have none.

>TRBD2|TRBJ2-7|TRBV5-4|NA
CASSPGGGGYEQYF
TGTGCCAGCAGCCCCGGGGGGGGCGGGTACGAGCAGTACTTC
>NA|TRBJ2-7|TRBV6-1|NA
CASSEGTAHSYEQYF
TGTGCCAGCAGTGAAGGGACAGCCCATTCTTACGAGCAGTACTTC
>NA|TRBJ2-5|TRBV28|NA
CASRAAGRETQYF
TGTGCCAGCCGAGCGGCAGGACGTGAGACCCAGTACTTC
>NA|TRBJ1-2|TRBV20-1|NA
CSASLGEVDGYTF
TGCAGTGCTAGTTTAGGGGAGGTTGATGGCTACACCTTC
>NA|TRBJ2-3|TRBV4-1|NA
CASSQVGGSSTDTQYF
TGCGCCAGCAGCCAGGTGGGGGGTTCTAGCACAGATACGCAGTATTTT
>NA|TRBJ2-1|TRBV4-2|NA
CASSQDGRDFTYNEQFF
TGTGCCAGCAGCCAGGACGGCCGGGACTTCACCTACAATGAGCAGTTCTTC
>NA|TRBJ2-1|TRBV21-1|NA
CASRIVKRSSEQFF
TGTGCCAGCAGGATCGTCAAGCGATCCTCTGAGCAGTTCTTC
>TRBD1|TRBJ2-5|TRBV2|NA
CASSSGTGRGQETQYF
TGTGCCAGCAGTTCCGGGACAGGGAGAGGCCAAGAGACCCAGTACTTC
>NA|TRBJ1-1|TRBV4-1|NA
CASSQEQTYGTEAFF
TGCGCCAGCAGCCAAGAACAGACGTATGGGACTGAAGCTTTCTTT
>NA|TRBJ1-3|TRBV4-3|NA
CASSQLQGTGNTIYF
TGCGCCAGCAGCCAGTTACAGGGAACCGGAAACACCATATATTTT
>NA|TRBJ2-7|TRBV27|few
CASSLGGRGPYEQYF
TGTGCCAGCAGTTTAGGCGGCAGGGGTCCCTACGAGCAGTACTTC
>TRBD1|TRBJ1-6|TRBV5-6|NA
CASSLDRDNSPLHF
TGTGCCAGCAGCCTGGACAGGGATAATTCACCCCTCCACTTT
>NA|TRBJ2-7|TRBV7-9|NA
CASSHGQYEQYF
TGTGCCAGCAGCCACGGACAGTACGAGCAGTACTTC
>NA|TRBJ1-3|TRBV7-2|NA
CASSLAGGFRNTIYF
TGTGCCAGCAGCTTAGCTGGCGGTTTTAGAAACACCATATATTTT
>NA|TRBJ1-4|TRBV12-3/TRBV12-4|NA
CASMWGAGKLFF
TGTGCCAGCATGTGGGGGGCCGGAAAACTGTTTTTT
>TRBD1|TRBJ2-1|TRBV27|NA
CASRKEQGAGENEQFF
TGTGCCAGCAGAAAGGAACAGGGGGCGGGGGAGAATGAGCAGTTCTTC
>TRBD1|TRBJ2-2|TRBV28|NA
CASSLGTASGELFF
TGTGCCAGCAGTCTCGGGACAGCGAGCGGGGAGCTGTTTTTT
>NA|TRBJ1-2|TRBV19|NA
CASSIGVLSPYGYTF
TGTGCCAGTAGTATAGGGGTCCTTTCCCCCTATGGCTACACCTTC